This is a list of T cell receptor beta chains from one sample in a study of blood T cells in healthy people across ages. TCRdb re-derived calls from the 5' RACE reads in MiXCR, one entry per CDR3 protein. The sample shows roughly 1,500,000 distinct CDR3 sequences, 42% of them seen only once. Specimen: blood. The receptors come from a woman in her late teens or twenties in good health. The conserved cysteine and the conserved F or W are not part of the CDR3 here. Each record gives: J gene, clone size, V gene, CDR3 protein. Rows give clone size only sometimes, using once, few, many, or a class for an expanded clone.

J: TRBJ2-3
size: .
V: TRBV20-1
CDR3: SARTSGRGTDTQY

J: TRBJ2-3
size: .
V: TRBV6-1
CDR3: ASSARPDTQY

J: TRBJ2-5
size: few
V: TRBV6-2/TRBV6-3
CDR3: ATRGPTRNKETQY

J: .
size: .
V: TRBV18
CDR3: ASSGTGPYNEQY

J: TRBJ2-7
size: few
V: TRBV5-5
CDR3: ASSLVGQAPHSYEQY

J: TRBJ2-4
size: few
V: TRBV20-1
CDR3: SAPRQFGAKNIQY

J: TRBJ2-1
size: .
V: TRBV21-1
CDR3: ASSPPQRSYGRAPYNEQF

J: TRBJ2-1
size: few
V: TRBV10-3
CDR3: AISEWEREDAYNEQF

J: TRBJ2-3
size: few
V: TRBV20-1
CDR3: SAFQGHTDTQY

J: TRBJ2-3
size: .
V: TRBV9
CDR3: ASSVSGTGGQDTQY

J: TRBJ2-3
size: few
V: TRBV2
CDR3: ASSQRGLWDTQY

J: TRBJ2-1
size: .
V: TRBV9
CDR3: ASSVGASGVNEQF

J: TRBJ2-1
size: .
V: TRBV10-1
CDR3: ASSEPGLAGYNEQF

J: TRBJ2-1
size: .
V: TRBV7-2
CDR3: ASTYGSSHEQF

J: TRBJ2-7
size: .
V: TRBV4-1
CDR3: ASSQDLTGPYEQY

J: TRBJ2-1
size: .
V: TRBV4-2
CDR3: ASSREDAPISNEQF

J: TRBJ2-1
size: few
V: TRBV3-1
CDR3: ASSQVEGYFEQF

J: TRBJ2-3
size: .
V: TRBV6-1
CDR3: ASSEGYYTDTQY

J: TRBJ2-2
size: few
V: TRBV5-1
CDR3: ASSLATSGANTGELF

J: TRBJ1-6
size: few
V: TRBV18
CDR3: ASSPQDSPLH

J: TRBJ2-1
size: .
V: TRBV5-1
CDR3: ASSSQILSNEQF

J: TRBJ2-5
size: .
V: TRBV6-5
CDR3: ASKIVIGGRTETQY

J: TRBJ1-5
size: .
V: TRBV7-2
CDR3: ASSWQVDISNQPQH

J: .
size: .
V: TRBV27
CDR3: ASSLFGLGQKTYEQY

J: TRBJ2-5
size: .
V: TRBV20-1
CDR3: SAREAPGRGNEQY

J: TRBJ2-5
size: .
V: TRBV6-5
CDR3: ASRTGLAGEERY

J: TRBJ2-5
size: few
V: TRBV7-2
CDR3: ACAGGLSETQY

J: TRBJ2-2
size: .
V: TRBV10-3
CDR3: AIRAGSPNTGELF

J: TRBJ2-5
size: .
V: TRBV7-9
CDR3: ASSSEGTSGSTYQETQY

J: .
size: .
V: TRBV30
CDR3: AWSFLAALQETQY

J: TRBJ2-6
size: .
V: TRBV6-6
CDR3: ASLHSAGANVLT

J: TRBJ2-7
size: few
V: TRBV7-9
CDR3: ASSSRTSGVYEQY

J: TRBJ2-3
size: .
V: TRBV5-1
CDR3: ASSFIADMQY

J: TRBJ2-7
size: .
V: TRBV7-9
CDR3: ASSSYGGNSYEQY

J: TRBJ1-4
size: .
V: TRBV7-8
CDR3: ASSLFRYRARNEKLF

J: TRBJ2-7
size: many
V: TRBV20-1
CDR3: SARDGMTSYEQY

J: TRBJ2-3
size: .
V: TRBV3-1
CDR3: ANSQGDTPGTQY

J: TRBJ2-5
size: few
V: TRBV12-3/TRBV12-4
CDR3: ASRFGGQGLQETQY

J: TRBJ1-5
size: .
V: TRBV20-1
CDR3: SADAGNQPQH

J: TRBJ2-7
size: .
V: TRBV4-2
CDR3: ASSQGLAETPYEQY

J: TRBJ1-2
size: few
V: TRBV29-1
CDR3: SVTPGQGAFGYT

J: TRBJ2-7
size: .
V: TRBV7-9
CDR3: ASGSGQGYYEQY

J: TRBJ2-7
size: .
V: TRBV15
CDR3: ATSDSGVHHYEQY

J: TRBJ2-2
size: once
V: TRBV7-2
CDR3: ASSLAGWGDYTGELF

J: TRBJ2-5
size: many
V: TRBV6-1
CDR3: ASSEAPDSQETQY

J: TRBJ1-2
size: .
V: TRBV19
CDR3: ASSIEGYGYT

J: TRBJ2-3
size: few
V: TRBV20-1
CDR3: SARDSSGSTDTQY